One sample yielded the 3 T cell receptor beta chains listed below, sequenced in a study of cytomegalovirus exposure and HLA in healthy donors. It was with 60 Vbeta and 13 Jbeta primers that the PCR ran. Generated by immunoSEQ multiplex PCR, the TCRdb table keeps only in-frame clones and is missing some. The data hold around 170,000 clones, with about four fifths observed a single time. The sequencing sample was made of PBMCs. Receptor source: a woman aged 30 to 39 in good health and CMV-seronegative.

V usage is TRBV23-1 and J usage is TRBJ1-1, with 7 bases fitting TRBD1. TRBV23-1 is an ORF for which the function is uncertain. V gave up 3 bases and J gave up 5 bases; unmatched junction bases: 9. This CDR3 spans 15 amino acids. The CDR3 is CASSHLQGPETEAFF. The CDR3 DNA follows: TGCGCCAGCAGTCACTTACAGGGGCCCGAGACTGAAGCTTTCTTT.

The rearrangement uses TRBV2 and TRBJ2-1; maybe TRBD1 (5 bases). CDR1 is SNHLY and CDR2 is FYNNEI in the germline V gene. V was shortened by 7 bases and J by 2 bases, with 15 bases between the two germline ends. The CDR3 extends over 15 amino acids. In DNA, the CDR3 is TGTGCCAGCATTGTGACAGCTCGAACCTACAATGAGCAGTTCTTC. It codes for CASIVTARTYNEQFF.

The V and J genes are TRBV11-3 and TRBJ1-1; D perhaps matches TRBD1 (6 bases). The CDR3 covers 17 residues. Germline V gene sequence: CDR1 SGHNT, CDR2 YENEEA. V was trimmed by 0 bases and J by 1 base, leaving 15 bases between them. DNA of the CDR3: TGTGCCAGCAGCTTAGATGCGGCGGGCAGGGGGAACACTGAAGCTTTCTTT. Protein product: CASSLDAAGRGNTEAFF.